The 30 T cell receptor beta chains below come from one sample, sequenced in a study of cytomegalovirus exposure and HLA in healthy donors. The PCR ran on 60 Vbeta and 13 Jbeta primers. The data were produced by immunoSEQ multiplex PCR, yet TCRdb's version contains in-frame clones alone and is incomplete. The sample lists about 220,000 clones; 65% to 85% were seen once. Sequenced input: PBMCs. The receptor source for this set is a boy between 2 and 10 years old in good health and CMV-seronegative.

The chain joins TRBV13 to TRBJ1-1; the D is unclear. CDR1 and CDR2 from the germline V gene are PRHDT and FYEKMQ (reference sequence). Trimming left V 2 bases short and J 6 bases short, with 4 bases between. The CDR3 length is 11 residues. This chain's CDR3 is CASSLPAEAFF. Written as DNA, the CDR3 is TGTGCCAGCAGCTTACCGGCTGAAGCTTTCTTT.

CDR3 sequence: CASSLTRTGGLYEQYF. The CDR3, as DNA: TGTGCCAGCAGTTTAACCAGGACAGGGGGACTATACGAGCAGTACTTC. The J gene is TRBJ2-5, the V gene TRBV6-5, with TRBD1 identical over 10 bases. The DNA end favors TRBJ2-7, so the J call may be wrong. There are 16 residues in the CDR3. Germline assignment: CDR1 MNHEY and CDR2 SVGAGI.

The V and J genes are TRBV19 and TRBJ2-7; 9 nucleotides line up with TRBD2. V gave up 3 bases and J gave up 4 bases; unmatched junction bases: 7. From germline, CDR1 is LNHDA and CDR2 SQIVND (reference sequence). This CDR3 has 15 residues. CDR3 bases: TGTGCCAGTAGTATTTTCGCGGGGGGGCGGTACGAGCAGTACTTC. It yields the protein CASSIFAGGRYEQYF.

This clone has a handful of counts. The J gene is TRBJ1-4, the V gene TRBV30; possible D gene TRBD1, 6 bases. This CDR3 is 14 amino acids long. The germline V and J ends were trimmed by 1 base and 7 bases, with 13 bases remaining between them. CDR1 and CDR2 from the germline V gene are GTSNPN and SVGIG (reference sequence). Written as DNA, the CDR3 is TGTGCCTGGAGTGCCGGGGACAAGAGTGAAAAACTGTTTTTT. This sequence encodes CAWSAGDKSEKLFF. Based on the CDR3 plus reference TRBV30 and TRBJ1-4, the full variable domain is SQTIHQWPATLVQPVGSPLSLECTVEGTSNPNLYWYRQAAGRGLQLLFYSVGIGQISSEVPQNLSASRPQDRQFILSSKKLLLSDSGFYLCAWSAGDKSEKLFFGSGTQLSVL.

This clone was seen more than once but under ten times. The V gene is TRBV7-9, the J gene TRBJ1-5; a weak D match, TRBD1 (5 bases). Germline loops: CDR1 SEHNR, CDR2 FQNEAQ (reference sequence). The CDR3 is 15 residues long. V gave up 1 base and J gave up 5 bases, with 12 bases separating them. CDR3 loop: CASSLEGRGDQPQHF. In nucleotides, the CDR3 is TGTGCCAGCAGCTTAGAGGGTCGGGGGGATCAGCCCCAGCATTTT.

V is TRBV7-9 and J is TRBJ1-2; D is undetermined. V was clipped by 3 bases and J by 4 bases, with 9 bases between them. The germline V gene has CDR1 SEHNR and CDR2 FQNEAQ (reference sequence). CDR3 length: 13 amino acids. CDR3 DNA: TGTGCCAGCAGCTTGAGCGGCGTCTATGGCTACACCTTC. This sequence encodes CASSLSGVYGYTF.

This clone showed up just a few times. V usage is TRBV6-1 and J usage is TRBJ2-7; 9 bases line up with TRBD1. V lost 5 bases, J lost 3 bases, and 2 bases stayed unmatched. This CDR3 region has 13 residues. From germline, CDR1 is MNHNS and CDR2 SASEGT. CDR3 region: CASSSDRGYEQYF. CDR3 bases: TGTGCCAGCAGTTCGGACAGGGGCTACGAGCAGTACTTC.

The table lists this clone with a count of one. This chain joins TRBV5-1 and TRBJ2-7, with a possible D match to TRBD1 (6 bases). V lost 5 bases and J 7 bases, leaving 16 bases between the germline ends. The CDR3 is 13 amino acids. CDR1 and CDR2 from the germline V gene are SGHRS and YFSETQ. CDR3 sequence reads: CASRGTTLWEQYF. In DNA form, the CDR3 reads TGCGCCAGCAGGGGGACAACCCTCTGGGAGCAGTACTTC. The whole variable domain, remainder taken from reference TRBV5-1 and TRBJ2-7, is KAGVTQTPRYLIKTRGQQVTLSCSPISGHRSVSWYQQTPGQGLQFLFEYFSETQRNKGNFPGRFSGRQFSNSRSEMNVSTLELGDSALYLCASRGTTLWEQYFGPGTRLTVT.

This chain links TRBV23-1 with TRBJ1-5, with a tentative D call TRBD1 (6 bases). TRBV23-1 is flagged as an ORF with uncertain function. The CDR3 length is 16 residues. The V gene lost 7 bases and the J gene lost 3 bases, with 19 bases spanning the gap. CDR3 bases: TGCGCCAGCAACCAGGGGCCCCGTTTTCCCAATCAGCCCCAGCATTTT. Protein product: CASNQGPRFPNQPQHF.

V and J are TRBV7-2 and TRBJ2-7; TRBD2 is a possible D gene (6 bases). The germline gives CDR1 SGHTA, CDR2 FQGNSA. The CDR3 covers 14 residues. Trimming removed 6 bases from V and 3 bases from J, with 15 bases in between. The chain's CDR3 is CASREGGWDYEQYF. Written as DNA, the CDR3 is TGTGCCAGCAGGGAGGGCGGGTGGGACTACGAGCAGTACTTC.

Concerning this clone: One end of the junction varies from germline; a read error may be responsible. CDR3 in amino acids: CASSDSAQTNEKLLF. As DNA, the CDR3 is TGTGCCAGCAGTGACTCGGCGCAAACTAATGAAAAACTGCTTTTT. This sequence joins TRBV6-4 and TRBJ1-4, with D unclear. The germline CDR1 and CDR2 sequences are MRHNA and SNTAGT. This CDR3 is built from 15 residues.

This chain joins TRBV23-1 and TRBJ2-4, with D hard to call. TRBV23-1 carries the ORF label, with uncertain function. The CDR3 consists of 15 residues. V was clipped by 3 bases and J by 0 bases, with 9 bases between them. CDR3 sequence: CASSHSEVAKNIQYF. In nucleotides, the CDR3 is TGCGCCAGCAGTCATTCTGAGGTAGCCAAAAACATTCAGTACTTC.

The genes are TRBV11-3 and TRBJ1-1; tentative D call: TRBD1 (5 bases). The CDR3 spans 13 residues. In germline, CDR1 is SGHNT, CDR2 YENEEA. Trimming removed 5 bases at V and 4 bases at J, with 11 bases between. The CDR3 sequence is CASSLVGGTEAFF. CDR3 nucleotide sequence: TGTGCCAGCAGCCTTGTGGGGGGCACTGAAGCTTTCTTT.

The J gene is TRBJ1-2, the V gene TRBV5-1; 9 bases line up with TRBD1. Trimming took 4 bases from V and 2 from J; bases not matched to a gene: 6. Germline-derived CDR1 and CDR2 are SGHRS and YFSETQ. This CDR3 is 15 amino acids long. DNA for the CDR3: TGCGCCAGCAGCGTTACACAGGGGGCGAACTATGGCTACACCTTC. It translates to CASSVTQGANYGYTF. The complete variable domain, with remaining parts taken from reference TRBV5-1 and TRBJ1-2, reads KAGVTQTPRYLIKTRGQQVTLSCSPISGHRSVSWYQQTPGQGLQFLFEYFSETQRNKGNFPGRFSGRQFSNSRSEMNVSTLELGDSALYLCASSVTQGANYGYTFGSGTRLTVV.

The sample holds a few counts of this clone. The V call is TRBV30, the J call TRBJ1-5; TRBD1 aligns across 8 bases. V was clipped by 1 base and J by 4 bases; unmatched bases: 3. The germline V gene has CDR1 GTSNPN and CDR2 SVGIG (reference sequence). The CDR3 loop spans 14 amino acids. The CDR3 reads CAWSEGTGNQPQHF. In DNA form, the CDR3 reads TGTGCCTGGAGTGAAGGGACAGGAAATCAGCCCCAGCATTTT.

This chain connects TRBV7-9 to TRBJ2-4; D possibly corresponds to TRBD2 (5 bases). The CDR3 is 17 residues long. Between the trimmed V and J ends, which lost 5 bases and 2 bases, there was a span of 19 bases. In germline, CDR1 is SEHNR, CDR2 FQNEAQ (reference sequence). CDR3 sequence: CASSPPGDELSKNIQYF. CDR3 DNA sequence: TGTGCCAGCAGCCCGCCCGGGGATGAACTATCCAAAAACATTCAGTACTTC. Complete variable domain (other parts from reference TRBV7-9 and TRBJ2-4): DTGVSQNPRHKITKRGQNVTFRCDPISEHNRLYWYRQTLGQGPEFLTYFQNEAQLEKSRLLSDRFSAERPKGSFSTLEIQRTEQGDSAMYLCASSPPGDELSKNIQYFGAGTRLSVL.

The chain joins TRBV25-1 to TRBJ2-7, with TRBD2 matching 11 bases. Germline V CDR1 and CDR2: MGHDK, SYGVNS. The CDR3 length is 13 residues. V was pared by 6 bases and J by 2 bases, with 0 bases of the junction left unmatched. CDR3: CASRLAGAYEQYF. The CDR3 DNA follows: TGTGCCAGCAGACTAGCGGGGGCCTACGAGCAGTACTTC.

The rearrangement joins TRBV4-1 to TRBJ2-3; D possibly corresponds to TRBD1 (5 bases). The CDR3 is 15 residues long. V gave up 4 bases and J gave up 6 bases, with 17 bases separating them. Germline loops: CDR1 MGHRA, CDR2 YSYEKL. This chain's CDR3 is CASSPTEARGDTQYF. CDR3 DNA: TGCGCCAGCAGCCCGACAGAGGCTCGTGGGGATACGCAGTATTTT.

V is TRBV6-1 and J is TRBJ2-7; the D gene is possibly TRBD1 (6 bases). The germline V gene encodes CDR1 MNHNS and CDR2 SASEGT. This CDR3 is 15 amino acids long. V shed 5 bases and J shed 3 bases, with 17 bases lying between them. CDR3 in amino acids: CASSWARDNLYEQYF. The CDR3 coding sequence is TGTGCCAGCAGTTGGGCCAGGGACAATCTCTACGAGCAGTACTTC.

As concerns this clone: The same CDR3 is also encoded by other DNA sequences in this sample. V is TRBV10-3 and J is TRBJ1-2; possibly TRBD1 for D (6 bases). This CDR3 spans 16 amino acids. Trimming shortened V by 6 bases and J by 4 bases, and 21 bases separated the two germline ends. CDR1 and CDR2 from the germline V gene are ENHRY and SYGVKD. CDR3 in amino acids: CAISVPSTGQSYGYTF. For the CDR3, the DNA is TGTGCCATCAGCGTGCCCTCCACGGGACAATCCTATGGCTACACCTTC.

The V and J genes are TRBV6-1 and TRBJ2-1, with a possible D match to TRBD1 (6 bases). The CDR3 is 14 amino acids. The germline V gene encodes CDR1 MNHNS and CDR2 SASEGT. V dropped 5 bases and J dropped 4 bases, with 12 bases sitting between them. This CDR3 is CASSLQGPYNEQFF. The CDR3 DNA follows: TGTGCCAGCAGTCTACAGGGACCTTACAATGAGCAGTTCTTC.

Remarks on this clone: It is likely a read error, because the conserved phenylalanine at the end of the CDR3 is missing. The V gene is TRBV27, the J gene TRBJ2-3; 14 bases map to TRBD2. CDR1 MNHEY and CDR2 SMNVEV come from the germline V gene (reference sequence). The CDR3 is made up of 19 amino acids. The V and J ends lost 7 bases and 0 bases, in that order; junction bases with no gene match: 12. The CDR3 region has the DNA TGTGCCAGCACTCTAGGGACTAGCGGGAGAGGTCCCAGCACAGATACGCAGTATGTT. This codes for CASTLGTSGRGPSTDTQYV.

The V gene is TRBV15, the J gene TRBJ2-7; maybe TRBD1 (6 bases). Germline V gene sequence: CDR1 LNHNV, CDR2 YYDKDF (reference sequence). There are 12 residues in the CDR3. Trimming removed 8 bases from V and 1 base from J, with 9 bases in between. CDR3 coding DNA: TGTGCCACCCAAGGGGGTTCCTACGAGCAGTACTTC. This encodes CATQGGSYEQYF.

The chain joins TRBV5-6 to TRBJ1-2; 7 bases map to TRBD1. CDR1 and CDR2 (germline): SGHDT, YYEEEE. V dropped 3 bases and J dropped 3; count of bases not matched to a gene: 8. The CDR3 contains 15 residues. CDR3 loop: CASSWLQGTDYGYTF. The CDR3 DNA reads TGTGCCAGCAGCTGGCTACAGGGGACTGACTATGGCTACACCTTC.

The chain joins TRBV7-2 to TRBJ2-3; 12 bases fit TRBD2. There are 16 residues in the CDR3. Germline V gene data show CDR1 as SGHTA and CDR2 as FQGNSA. Trimming at V came to 5 bases and at J to 2 bases, leaving 5 bases not matched to a gene. CDR3 bases: TGTGCCAGCAGCAATCGACTAGCGGGGGTCACAGATACGCAGTATTTT. This gives the protein CASSNRLAGVTDTQYF.

V is TRBV7-9 and J is TRBJ2-1; 9 nucleotides align to TRBD1. Germline-derived CDR1 and CDR2 are SEHNR and FQNEAQ (reference sequence). V lost 9 bases and J lost 5; bases outside the gene matches: 5. The CDR3 length is 13 residues. CDR3 DNA: TGTGCCAGTACTACAGGGGGCCACAATGAGCAGTTCTTC. This encodes CASTTGGHNEQFF.

The V call is TRBV7-6, the J call TRBJ2-3; the match to TRBD2 covers 8 bases. CDR1 and CDR2 (germline): SGHVS, FNYEAQ. The CDR3 runs to 16 residues. V lost 2 bases, J lost 4 bases, and 8 bases stayed unmatched. CDR3 residues: CASSLSSGRGADTQYF. In DNA, the CDR3 is TGTGCCAGCAGCTTATCGAGCGGGAGAGGGGCAGATACGCAGTATTTT.

The chain employs TRBV4-2 and TRBJ2-3, with TRBD2 as a possible D gene (6 bases). V gave up 5 bases and J gave up 4 bases, with 16 bases separating them. Germline V lookup: CDR1 LGHNA, CDR2 YNFKEQ. There are 15 residues in the CDR3. CDR3 sequence reads: CASSSRGSHSDTQYF. The CDR3 DNA reads as TGTGCCAGCAGCTCCCGGGGGTCTCATTCAGATACGCAGTATTTT.

The genes are TRBV7-8 and TRBJ2-3; 7 bases match TRBD2. From germline, CDR1 is SGHVS and CDR2 FQNEAQ. This CDR3 is built from 18 residues. The ends lost 5 bases at V and 0 bases at J; junction bases unmatched: 14. CDR3 in amino acids: CASSPDWREISSTDTQYF. Here the CDR3 DNA reads TGTGCCAGCAGCCCTGACTGGCGGGAGATCTCTAGCACAGATACGCAGTATTTT.

This clone was observed a handful of times. The gene calls are TRBV6-5 and TRBJ2-3; possible D gene TRBD2, 5 bases. CDR3 length: 15 amino acids. Germline CDR1 reads MNHEY; CDR2 reads SVGAGI. Trimming removed 11 bases at V and 2 bases at J, with 20 bases between. In nucleotides, the CDR3 is TGTGCCCTAATCGTGGGGAGAACGGTCACAGATACGCAGTATTTT. This encodes CALIVGRTVTDTQYF.